This T cell receptor (beta chain) is from a study of control samples from healthy donors and cancer patients. TCRdb's copy holds only in-frame clones and misses some; the assay was immunoSEQ multiplex PCR. The profile shows roughly 80,000 clones, under 90% of them singletons. The TCR comes from a man aged 50-60 years in good health. Sequenced: blood.

CDR3 DNA: TGTGCCAGCAGCTTGGCACAGAGTTACTATGGCTACACCTTC. Protein sequence: CASSLAQSYYGYTF. The chain recombines TRBV5-6 with TRBJ1-2; no definite D call. The germline gives CDR1 SGHDT, CDR2 YYEEEE. CDR3 length equals 14 residues. V lost 0 bases and J 3 bases, leaving 9 bases between the germline ends.